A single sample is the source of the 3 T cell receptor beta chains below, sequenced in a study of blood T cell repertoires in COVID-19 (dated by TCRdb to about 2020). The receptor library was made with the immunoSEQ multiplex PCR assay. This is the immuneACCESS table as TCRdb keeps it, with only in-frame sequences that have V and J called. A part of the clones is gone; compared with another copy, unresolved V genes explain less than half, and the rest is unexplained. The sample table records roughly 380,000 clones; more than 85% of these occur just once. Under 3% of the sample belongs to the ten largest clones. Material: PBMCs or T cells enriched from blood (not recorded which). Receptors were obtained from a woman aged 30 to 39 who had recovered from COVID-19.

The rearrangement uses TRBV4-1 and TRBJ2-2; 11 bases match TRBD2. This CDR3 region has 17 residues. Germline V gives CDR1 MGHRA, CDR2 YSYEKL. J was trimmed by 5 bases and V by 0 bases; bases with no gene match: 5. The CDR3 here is CASSQDDLAGGTGELFF. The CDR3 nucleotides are TGCGCCAGCAGCCAAGACGATCTAGCGGGAGGAACCGGGGAGCTGTTTTTT.

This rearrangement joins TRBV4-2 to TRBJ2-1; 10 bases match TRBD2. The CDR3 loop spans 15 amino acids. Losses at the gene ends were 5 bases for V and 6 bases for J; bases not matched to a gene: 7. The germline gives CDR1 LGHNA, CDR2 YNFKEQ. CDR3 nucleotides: TGTGCCAGCAGCAATCTAGCGGGAGAGGCCAATGAGCAGTTCTTC. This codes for CASSNLAGEANEQFF.

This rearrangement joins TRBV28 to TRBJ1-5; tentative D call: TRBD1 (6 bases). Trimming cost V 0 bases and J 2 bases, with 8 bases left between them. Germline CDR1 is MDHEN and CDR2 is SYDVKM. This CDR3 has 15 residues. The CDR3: CASSLWGAGNQPQHF. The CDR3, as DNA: TGTGCCAGCAGTTTATGGGGGGCGGGCAATCAGCCCCAGCATTTT.